The clone carrying this TCR beta chain was found many times. This sample was included in a study of CD8 T cells in ankylosing spondylitis. TCRdb independently ran MiXCR on the 5' RACE reads; one entry per CDR3 protein. The sample has 200,000 or so distinct CDR3 sequences, about 20% seen once. Germline CDR1 MNHNY, CDR2 SVGAGI (reference sequence). The CDR3 is 15 amino acids. With 5 bases removed from V and 4 bases from J, the gap between germline ends came to 16 bases. This sequence joins TRBV6-6 and TRBJ2-3, with a weak D call TRBD2 (6 bases). The sequenced sample consisted of blood, either unsorted or a sorted T cell fraction (not recorded which). The TCR comes from a male donor between 10 and 30 years old with ankylosing spondylitis or in good health (not recorded which). The CDR3 is CASSHRRGGPDTQYF. The CDR3 nucleotides read TGTGCCAGCAGTCACCGGCGAGGAGGGCCAGATACGCAGTATTTT.